There are many counts of the clone carrying this TCR beta chain. What it binds is not known. This sample's time point: pre-sensitization, week 0. Documented treatment: therapeutic diphenylcyclopropenone sensitization with weekly scalp DPC. Total RNA was extracted from unfractionated whole blood. The data were taken from a study of human T cells and chemical hapten exposure. For the study at large: Patch tests containing 0.01% DPC, applied to the upper back, were read at 6 days. Findings and caveats of the study: Donors, who had alopecia, may show an immune response that differs from healthy people's.

One entry per CDR3 protein results from TCRdb running MiXCR on the RACE reads. There are tens of thousands of distinct CDR3 sequences in the sample; roughly 12% occur only once, and less than 2.5% lies in the top ten. This CDR3 contains 13 residues. V lost 7 bases to trimming and J lost 6 bases, with 16 bases between them. The V gene's germline CDR1 is DFQATT and CDR2 SNEGSKA (reference sequence). The chain joins TRBV20-1 to TRBJ1-3; D might be TRBD1 (5 bases). The receptor was isolated from a woman in her 40s with alopecia areata. Some clones in this sample may be carry-over from other donors' samples. The starting material was whole blood, obtained in connection with sensitization to the hapten diphenylcyclopropenone (DPC). CDR3: CSVKGERVNTIYF. The CDR3 DNA reads as TGCAGTGTAAAAGGGGAAAGAGTAAACACCATATATTTT.